What follows describes a single T cell receptor (beta chain). No antigen is known for it. This sample's time point: pre-treatment sample, taken before nivolumab and TIL therapy. This entry comes from a study of TIL therapy for anti-PD-1-resistant metastatic lung cancer. Study-wide context: Progressing patients received lymphodepletion, expanded TIL infusion and IL-2. A few tumors were EGFR-mutant and two were ALK-rearranged. Patients had a median age of approximately 57 years (range 38-75).

The immunoSEQ assay was v3. TCRdb's copy holds only in-frame clones and misses some; the assay was immunoSEQ multiplex PCR. Of about 60,000 clones in the sample, around 68% were seen once. Overall study results and limits: Treatment-naive, never-smoker and oncogene-addicted patients were overrepresented in this highly selected cohort.

The CDR3 length is 17 residues. Germline trimming cut 5 bases from V and 0 bases from J; bases unmatched to any gene: 7. Germline-derived CDR1 and CDR2 are SGHTA and FQGNSA. The chain combines TRBV7-2 with TRBJ2-7, with 13 bases fitting TRBD2. Sequencing was performed on blood, taken at baseline. This TCR came from a person aged 25 to 79 with non-small cell lung cancer. The CDR3 sequence is CASSQTSGGLSSYEQYF. The CDR3 bases are TGTGCCAGCAGCCAGACTAGCGGGGGGCTAAGCTCCTACGAGCAGTACTTC.